This passage covers 5 T cell receptor beta chains from one sample sequenced in a study of post-analysis software for immune sequencing data. Study conclusions and caveats: In patients, TRBV5-6, TRBV5-1 and TRBV20-1 belonged to five TRBV segments found more frequently than in controls.

Sequencing libraries made from TCR beta cDNA carried unique molecular identifiers. TCRdb reprocessed the PCR reads via MiXCR and lists one record per CDR3 protein. The sample has 740,000 or so distinct CDR3 sequences; 53% are singletons. These receptors have no known antigen. The sequencing sample was made of blood. These receptors were taken from a girl aged 5 to 17 with multiple sclerosis.

The rearrangement links TRBV29-1 to TRBJ1-5; perhaps TRBD1 as D (5 bases). The ends were cut back, 6 bases at V and 3 bases at J, with 15 bases in the middle. Germline V gene lookup returns CDR1 SQVTM and CDR2 ANQGSEA. This CDR3 spans 14 amino acids. In nucleotides, the CDR3 is TGCAGCGTCGCCACCAAGGGGCTCAATCAGCCCCAGCATTTT. It codes for CSVATKGLNQPQHF.

The chain carries TRBV20-1 and TRBJ2-3; D is unclear. There are 13 residues in the CDR3. The V and J ends lost 3 bases and 2 bases respectively, with 9 bases between them. Germline V gives CDR1 DFQATT, CDR2 SNEGSKA (reference sequence). In nucleotides, the CDR3 is TGCAGTGCTAGTAGAACTAACACAGATACGCAGTATTTT. This encodes CSASRTNTDTQYF.

A note on this clonotype: A much larger clone lies a single base off, so this may be a read error. The chain has TRBV7-3 and TRBJ2-1; D is unresolved. V lost 4 bases to trimming and J lost 7 bases, with 8 bases between them. CDR1 and CDR2 (germline): SGHTA, FQGTGA. This CDR3 spans 12 amino acids. The CDR3 loop reads CASSSTRNEQFF. The CDR3 DNA reads TGTGCCAGCAGCTCGACTCGGAATGAGCAGTTCTTC.

On this clonotype itself: At one of its ends the junction is not consistent with the germline gene, which may arise from a read error. This chain connects TRBV7-3 to TRBJ2-1, with TRBD2 matching over 8 bases. This CDR3 has 17 amino acids. Germline lookup yields CDR1 SGHTA and CDR2 FQGTGA. The CDR3 bases are TGTGCCAGCAGCTTAAGAGCGGGGGATGGGGTCTACAATGGGCAGTTCTTC. Protein: CASSLRAGDGVYNGQFF.

The chain carries TRBV4-2 and TRBJ1-1; D remains ambiguous. Trimming shortened V by 5 bases and J by 2 bases, and 15 bases separated the two germline ends. Germline V lookup: CDR1 LGHNA, CDR2 YNFKEQ. CDR3 length equals 15 residues. The CDR3 sequence is CASSSGPTRNTEAFF. The CDR3 DNA reads as TGTGCCAGCAGCTCGGGTCCAACCCGAAACACTGAAGCTTTCTTT.